A single TCR beta chain is shown here with its context. As yet, its antigen is unknown. The V end was cut by 3 bases, the J end by 7 bases, with 9 bases between. CDR1 is LGHDT, CDR2 YNNKEL, per germline (reference sequence). The CDR3 is made up of 13 amino acids. The sample comes from a study of CD8 T cells in ankylosing spondylitis. Study findings and constraints: Disease-linked clones proved CD8+ and comparatively uncommon in peripheral blood. Certain motif variants had earlier been reported in reactive arthritis synovial fluid and blood.

Quantitative 5'-RACE was performed with molecular barcodes, and it yielded the TCR beta libraries. Each CDR3 protein is one row after TCRdb ran MiXCR on the 5' RACE reads. This sample yields 300,000 to 350,000 distinct CDR3 sequences, of which about 15% are seen a single time; 0.85% to 1.4% belongs to the top ten. The clonotype comes from a male donor with ankylosing spondylitis or in good health (not recorded which). The chain joins TRBV3-1 to TRBJ2-2, with D possibly being TRBD2 (6 bases). Sequencing was carried out using blood, either unsorted or a sorted T cell fraction (not recorded which). In DNA form, the CDR3 reads TGTGCCAGCAGCCAGGGAGGTATCGGGGAGCTGTTTTTT. Translation gives CASSQGGIGELFF. Full variable domain (rest looked up from reference TRBV3-1 and TRBJ2-2): DTAVSQTPKYLVTQMGNDKSIKCEQNLGHDTMYWYKQDSKKFLKIMFSYNNKELIINETVPNRFSPKSPDKAHLNLHINSLELGDSAVYFCASSQGGIGELFFGEGSRLTVL.